The sequence of this T cell receptor (beta chain) was determined in a study of CD8+CD57+ T cells in acquired aplastic anemia (dated by TCRdb to 2017 to 2018). In the study overall: DNA extracted from sorted CD4+ and CD8+ cells had a mean of around 3.3 ug, with a range of roughly 0.18 to 27.4 ug. Mean read counts for healthy donor samples were about 10.8 million for CD4+ cells and some 12 million for CD8+ cells.

A note on this clonotype: Its target antigen remains unknown. The final CDR3 position lacks the conserved phenylalanine or tryptophan, pointing to a likely read error.

Overall study results and their limits: Approximately 27 CD8+ CDR3 sequences were found in both patients and controls but appeared to be highly expressed in patients and within the immunodominant clones of the patients. CD8+ Simpson's diversity did not differ significantly between patients and healthy controls (P=0.060).

In the study, sorted CD4+ and CD8+ blood T cells from patients with severe aplastic anemia and from healthy subjects underwent deep sequencing of TCR repertoires. Ficoll-Paque density gradient centrifugation was used to isolate peripheral blood mononuclear cells. Before DNA extraction, CD4+ and CD8+ T cells were sorted with FACS or magnetic beads. Profiling of TCR beta VDJ combinations and CDR3 sequences used genomic DNA as the template. An Illumina HiSeq 2000 was the platform used for TCR repertoire sequencing. Concerning the study's data processing: TRBV/TRBJ rearrangement plots, CDR3 size and DJ length profiles, and Simpson's diversity index were used to assess repertoires. Whichever DNA sequence was most abundant in the deep sequencing data was defined as the immunodominant clone. CDR3 amino acid sequences were checked for sharing across subjects and were also compared against the VDJdb database and published repertoires. TCRdb itself trimmed the public reads at Q25 with fastp, ran MiXCR and retained productive beta chains. Each CDR3 protein appears once, grouped with its most common genes and DNA. TCRdb assigned the V and J calls; the authors' analysis was not used. Within this sample are 200,000 to 250,000 distinct CDR3 sequences, with about a third of them counted one time only. The ten largest clones represent 0.95% to 1.2% of the sample.

V is pruned by 10 bases and J by 7 bases, leaving 6 bases of the junction without a gene match. The CDR3 is 11 amino acids long, termini counted. The entry retains the CDR3 DNA only, 33 bases that are in frame from base 1. Per the germline V gene, MDHEN is the CDR1 and SYDVKM is the CDR2. In this chain, TRBV28 is recombined with TRBJ1-2; 7 central bases correspond to TRBD1. Material for sequencing was sorted CD4+, CD8+, or CD8+CD57+ T cells (not recorded which) from PBMCs. The origin of this receptor is a human donor in good health, serving as a control. CDR3 region: CATETGFGYTS. In nucleotides, the sequence is TGTGCCACCGAGACAGGGTTTGGCTACACCTCC.